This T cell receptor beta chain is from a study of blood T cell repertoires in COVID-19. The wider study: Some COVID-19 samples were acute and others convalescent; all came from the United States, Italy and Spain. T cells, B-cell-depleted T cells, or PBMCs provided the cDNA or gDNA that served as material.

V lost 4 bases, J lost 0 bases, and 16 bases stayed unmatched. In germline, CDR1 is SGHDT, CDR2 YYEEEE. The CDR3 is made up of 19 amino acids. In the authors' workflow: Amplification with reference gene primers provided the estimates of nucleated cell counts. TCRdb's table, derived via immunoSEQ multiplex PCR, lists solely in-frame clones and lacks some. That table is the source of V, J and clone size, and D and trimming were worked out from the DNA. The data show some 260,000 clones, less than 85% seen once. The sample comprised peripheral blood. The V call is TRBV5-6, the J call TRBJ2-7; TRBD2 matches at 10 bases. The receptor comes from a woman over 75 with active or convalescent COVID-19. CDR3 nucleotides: TGTGCCAGCAGCACCCGCAGGTTTCTAGCGGGGGCCGGCTCCTACGAGCAGTACTTC. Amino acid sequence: CASSTRRFLAGAGSYEQYF.